This TCR beta chain was documented in a study of post-analysis software for immune sequencing data. Study-wide background: Relapsing-remitting, secondary progressive and progressive-relapsing multiple sclerosis courses were included.

Researchers reported that TCR beta cDNA libraries carried unique molecular identifiers. TCRdb reprocessed the PCR reads with MiXCR, giving one entry per CDR3 protein. Here the sample spans roughly 620,000 distinct CDR3 sequences, around 44% being singletons. Study-wide results and limits: Patients used about five TRBV segments, including TRBV5-6, TRBV5-1 and TRBV20-1, more often than controls.

This clonotype has a handful of counts. Its antigen is undetermined. The germline CDR1 and CDR2 sequences are LGHNA and YNFKEQ. This CDR3 is built from 15 residues. Trimming at V came to 5 bases and at J to 10 bases, leaving 10 bases not matched to a gene. V gene TRBV4-2 combines with J gene TRBJ2-7; 14 nucleotides line up with TRBD2. The TCR sequence derives from a girl aged 10-17 years with multiple sclerosis. The sample was blood. The CDR3 spells CASSAGLAGGSVQYF. As DNA, the CDR3 is TGTGCCAGCAGCGCCGGACTAGCGGGGGGTTCCGTTCAGTACTTC.